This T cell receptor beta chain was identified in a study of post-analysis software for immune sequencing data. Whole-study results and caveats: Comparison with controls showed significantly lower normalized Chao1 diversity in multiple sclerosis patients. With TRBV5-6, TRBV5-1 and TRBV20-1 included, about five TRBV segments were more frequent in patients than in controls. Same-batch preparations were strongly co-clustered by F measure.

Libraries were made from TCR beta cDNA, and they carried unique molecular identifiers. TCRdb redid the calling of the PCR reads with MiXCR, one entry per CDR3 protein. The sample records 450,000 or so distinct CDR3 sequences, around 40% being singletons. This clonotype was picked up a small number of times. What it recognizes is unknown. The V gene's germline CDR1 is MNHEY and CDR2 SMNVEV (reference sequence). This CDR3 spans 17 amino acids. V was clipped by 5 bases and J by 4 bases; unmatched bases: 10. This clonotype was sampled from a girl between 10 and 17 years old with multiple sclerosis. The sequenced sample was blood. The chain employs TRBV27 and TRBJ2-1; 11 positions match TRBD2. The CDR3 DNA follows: TGTGCCAGCAGTATAACACCGGGACTAGCGGCTTACAATGAGCAGTTCTTC. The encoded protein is CASSITPGLAAYNEQFF.